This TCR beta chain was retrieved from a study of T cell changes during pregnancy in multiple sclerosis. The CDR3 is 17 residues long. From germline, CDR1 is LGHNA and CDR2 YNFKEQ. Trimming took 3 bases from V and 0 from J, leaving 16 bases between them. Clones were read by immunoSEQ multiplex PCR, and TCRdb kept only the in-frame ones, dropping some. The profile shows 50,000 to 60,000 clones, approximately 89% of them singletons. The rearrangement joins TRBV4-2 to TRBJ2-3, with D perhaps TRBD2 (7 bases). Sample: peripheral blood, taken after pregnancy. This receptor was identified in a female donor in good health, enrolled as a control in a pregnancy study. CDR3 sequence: CASSQQAGHRSTDTQYF. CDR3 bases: TGTGCCAGCAGCCAGCAAGCGGGACACCGAAGCACAGATACGCAGTATTTT.